The rows below give T cell receptor beta chains drawn from one sample of a study of memory CD4+ T cells and cytomegalovirus serostatus. Profiled with immunoSEQ multiplex PCR; TCRdb holds only in-frame clones, not every one. The top ten hold roughly 0.6% of the sample, which has 50,000 to 60,000 clones, 82% seen once. The sequenced material came from memory CD4+ T cells from blood. The receptors were sampled from an adult in good health and CMV-seronegative. Each CDR3 is given with its conserved first and last residue. A D gene is named only where the DNA matches it firmly. The listing skips clone size in some rows; elsewhere it reads once, few, many or a size class.

clone_size: NA; d_call: TRBD1; v_call: TRBV27; j_call: TRBJ2-7; cdr3_aa: CASSPLDRTYEQYF; cdr3_nt: TGTGCCAGCAGTCCCCTGGACAGGACCTACGAGCAGTACTTC
clone_size: few; d_call: NA; v_call: TRBV28; j_call: TRBJ2-4; cdr3_aa: CASSLATGALAKNIQYF; cdr3_nt: TGTGCCAGCAGTTTGGCGACAGGAGCTCTAGCCAAAAACATTCAGTACTTC
clone_size: NA; d_call: NA; v_call: TRBV2; j_call: TRBJ2-7; cdr3_aa: CASARSWAGEQYF; cdr3_nt: TGTGCCTCGGCCCGGTCCTGGGCGGGCGAGCAGTACTTC
clone_size: NA; d_call: NA; v_call: TRBV7-9; j_call: TRBJ1-1; cdr3_aa: CASNTGMNTEAFF; cdr3_nt: TGTGCCAGCAACACAGGGATGAACACTGAAGCTTTCTTT
clone_size: NA; d_call: NA; v_call: TRBV19; j_call: TRBJ1-3; cdr3_aa: CASSPPGASPGNTIYF; cdr3_nt: TGTGCCAGTAGCCCGCCGGGGGCTTCCCCTGGAAACACCATATATTTT
clone_size: NA; d_call: TRBD1; v_call: TRBV5-4; j_call: TRBJ1-2; cdr3_aa: CASSLNADPGQGDYTF; cdr3_nt: TGTGCCAGCAGCTTAAACGCAGACCCGGGACAGGGTGACTACACCTTC
clone_size: once; d_call: NA; v_call: TRBV9; j_call: TRBJ2-7; cdr3_aa: CASSVAEGSGEQYF; cdr3_nt: TGTGCCAGCAGCGTAGCGGAGGGATCTGGCGAGCAGTACTTC
clone_size: once; d_call: TRBD2; v_call: TRBV6-5; j_call: TRBJ2-7; cdr3_aa: CASSYPGTSVSYEQYF; cdr3_nt: TGTGCCAGCAGTTACCCTGGGACTAGCGTTTCCTACGAGCAGTACTTC
clone_size: NA; d_call: NA; v_call: TRBV7-9; j_call: TRBJ2-2; cdr3_aa: CASSLERFGTGELFF; cdr3_nt: TGTGCCAGCAGCTTAGAACGATTTGGGACCGGGGAGCTGTTTTTT
clone_size: NA; d_call: NA; v_call: TRBV30; j_call: TRBJ2-7; cdr3_aa: CAWNLQGGEQYF; cdr3_nt: TGTGCCTGGAACCTACAGGGCGGCGAGCAGTACTTC
clone_size: NA; d_call: TRBD1; v_call: TRBV4-1; j_call: TRBJ1-2; cdr3_aa: CASSQDRGHGYTF; cdr3_nt: TGCGCCAGCAGCCAAGACAGGGGGCACGGCTACACCTTC
clone_size: NA; d_call: TRBD1; v_call: TRBV5-5; j_call: TRBJ2-2; cdr3_aa: CASSPRYSGQGNTGELFF; cdr3_nt: TGTGCCAGCAGCCCAAGATACTCGGGACAGGGGAACACCGGGGAGCTGTTTTTT
clone_size: NA; d_call: NA; v_call: TRBV18; j_call: TRBJ2-5; cdr3_aa: CASSPPGRSQEIQYF; cdr3_nt: TGTGCCAGCTCACCACCTGGCAGGTCACAAGAGATCCAGTACTTC
clone_size: NA; d_call: TRBD1; v_call: TRBV6-1; j_call: TRBJ2-7; cdr3_aa: CASRTGQDHEQYF; cdr3_nt: TGTGCCAGCAGAACCGGACAGGACCACGAGCAGTACTTC
clone_size: NA; d_call: NA; v_call: TRBV9; j_call: TRBJ1-6; cdr3_aa: CASSVGAGISPLHF; cdr3_nt: TGTGCCAGCAGCGTAGGGGCTGGTATTTCACCCCTCCACTTT
clone_size: NA; d_call: NA; v_call: TRBV11-3; j_call: TRBJ2-4; cdr3_aa: CASSLGDNGIQYF; cdr3_nt: TGTGCCAGCAGCTTAGGGGACAATGGCATTCAGTACTTC
clone_size: NA; d_call: TRBD2; v_call: TRBV5-4; j_call: TRBJ2-5; cdr3_aa: CASSFSGGAETQYF; cdr3_nt: TGTGCCAGCAGCTTTAGCGGGGGGGCAGAGACCCAGTACTTC
clone_size: once; d_call: NA; v_call: TRBV5-8; j_call: TRBJ1-5; cdr3_aa: CASSRDGDNQPQHF; cdr3_nt: TGTGCCAGCAGCCGGGACGGAGACAATCAGCCCCAGCATTTT
clone_size: NA; d_call: NA; v_call: TRBV9; j_call: TRBJ2-3; cdr3_aa: CASSVGSLVRTDTQYF; cdr3_nt: TGTGCCAGCAGCGTAGGGAGTCTGGTCCGCACAGATACGCAGTATTTT
clone_size: NA; d_call: NA; v_call: TRBV21-1; j_call: TRBJ1-6; cdr3_aa: CASSNLLDRGLFGNNSPLHF; cdr3_nt: TGTGCCAGCAGCAACCTTCTGGACAGGGGGCTCTTCGGTAATAATTCACCCCTCCACTTT
clone_size: NA; d_call: NA; v_call: TRBV20-1; j_call: TRBJ1-1; cdr3_aa: CSARSLSAFF; cdr3_nt: TGCAGTGCTAGATCGCTTTCAGCTTTCTTT
clone_size: once; d_call: TRBD1; v_call: TRBV10-3; j_call: TRBJ1-1; cdr3_aa: CANRGFGTEAFF; cdr3_nt: TGTGCCAACAGGGGTTTTGGGACTGAAGCTTTCTTT
clone_size: NA; d_call: NA; v_call: TRBV5-1; j_call: TRBJ1-2; cdr3_aa: CASSSGPGSGYTF; cdr3_nt: TGCGCCAGCAGCTCCGGGCCAGGGAGCGGCTACACCTTC
clone_size: NA; d_call: NA; v_call: TRBV6-6; j_call: TRBJ1-5; cdr3_aa: CASSYSRTGVAQPQHF; cdr3_nt: TGTGCCAGCAGTTACTCGAGGACGGGCGTCGCTCAGCCCCAGCATTTT
clone_size: NA; d_call: TRBD1; v_call: TRBV11-3; j_call: TRBJ1-1; cdr3_aa: CASSFTGAEAFF; cdr3_nt: TGTGCCAGCAGCTTTACAGGGGCCGAAGCTTTCTTT
clone_size: NA; d_call: NA; v_call: TRBV29-1; j_call: TRBJ1-1; cdr3_aa: CSAHRGNTEAFF; cdr3_nt: TGCAGCGCGCACCGGGGGAACACTGAAGCTTTCTTT
clone_size: NA; d_call: NA; v_call: TRBV28; j_call: TRBJ2-7; cdr3_aa: CASSSGGGREQYF; cdr3_nt: TGTGCCAGCAGTTCAGGGGGGGGACGAGAGCAGTACTTC
clone_size: NA; d_call: NA; v_call: TRBV28; j_call: TRBJ2-2; cdr3_aa: CASSFLNRGIAGELFF; cdr3_nt: TGTGCCAGCAGTTTCCTTAACCGGGGGATCGCCGGGGAGCTGTTTTTT
clone_size: NA; d_call: NA; v_call: TRBV5-6; j_call: TRBJ1-1; cdr3_aa: CASSTETGHNTEAFF; cdr3_nt: TGTGCCAGCAGCACGGAAACTGGACATAACACTGAAGCTTTCTTT
clone_size: NA; d_call: NA; v_call: TRBV28; j_call: TRBJ1-2; cdr3_aa: CASSLSGWDYTF; cdr3_nt: TGTGCCAGCAGCCTTAGTGGATGGGACTACACCTTC
clone_size: NA; d_call: NA; v_call: TRBV27; j_call: TRBJ1-2; cdr3_aa: CASSLRATPKEGGYTF; cdr3_nt: TGTGCCAGCAGTCTCCGGGCCACTCCTAAGGAAGGTGGCTACACCTTC
clone_size: few; d_call: TRBD1; v_call: TRBV19; j_call: TRBJ2-3; cdr3_aa: CASQQGFGTDTQYF; cdr3_nt: TGTGCCAGTCAACAGGGGTTCGGCACAGATACGCAGTATTTT
clone_size: once; d_call: NA; v_call: TRBV5-4; j_call: TRBJ1-1; cdr3_aa: CASSRSGVSNTEAFF; cdr3_nt: TGTGCCAGCAGCCGGTCCGGGGTTTCGAACACTGAAGCTTTCTTT
clone_size: NA; d_call: TRBD1; v_call: TRBV6-5; j_call: TRBJ2-1; cdr3_aa: CASRERQGVKNEQFF; cdr3_nt: TGTGCCAGCAGGGAACGACAGGGGGTTAAGAATGAGCAGTTCTTC
clone_size: NA; d_call: NA; v_call: TRBV5-1; j_call: TRBJ1-2; cdr3_aa: CASRDTGNHYGYTF; cdr3_nt: TGCGCCAGCCGTGATACAGGGAACCACTATGGCTACACCTTC
clone_size: NA; d_call: NA; v_call: TRBV4-2; j_call: TRBJ2-7; cdr3_aa: CASSQGSGPSYEQYF; cdr3_nt: TGTGCCAGCAGCCAAGGGTCGGGGCCATCCTACGAGCAGTACTTC
clone_size: NA; d_call: NA; v_call: TRBV28; j_call: TRBJ1-2; cdr3_aa: CASSPGVYGYTF; cdr3_nt: TGTGCCAGCAGTCCTGGGGTATATGGCTACACCTTC
clone_size: few; d_call: TRBD1; v_call: TRBV27; j_call: TRBJ1-6; cdr3_aa: CASRLTGQGIYNSPLHF; cdr3_nt: TGTGCCAGCCGGCTCACGGGACAGGGAATCTATAATTCACCCCTCCACTTT
clone_size: NA; d_call: NA; v_call: TRBV7-9; j_call: TRBJ1-5; cdr3_aa: CASSFQGSPQHF; cdr3_nt: TGTGCCAGCAGCTTCCAGGGATCGCCCCAGCATTTT
clone_size: NA; d_call: TRBD2; v_call: TRBV7-3; j_call: TRBJ2-1; cdr3_aa: CASSPKRGGLYNEQFF; cdr3_nt: TGTGCCAGCAGCCCGAAGCGGGGGGGCCTCTACAATGAGCAGTTCTTC
clone_size: NA; d_call: NA; v_call: TRBV19; j_call: TRBJ2-7; cdr3_aa: CASSRQHMGDEQYF; cdr3_nt: TGTGCCAGTAGTAGGCAACATATGGGGGACGAGCAGTACTTC